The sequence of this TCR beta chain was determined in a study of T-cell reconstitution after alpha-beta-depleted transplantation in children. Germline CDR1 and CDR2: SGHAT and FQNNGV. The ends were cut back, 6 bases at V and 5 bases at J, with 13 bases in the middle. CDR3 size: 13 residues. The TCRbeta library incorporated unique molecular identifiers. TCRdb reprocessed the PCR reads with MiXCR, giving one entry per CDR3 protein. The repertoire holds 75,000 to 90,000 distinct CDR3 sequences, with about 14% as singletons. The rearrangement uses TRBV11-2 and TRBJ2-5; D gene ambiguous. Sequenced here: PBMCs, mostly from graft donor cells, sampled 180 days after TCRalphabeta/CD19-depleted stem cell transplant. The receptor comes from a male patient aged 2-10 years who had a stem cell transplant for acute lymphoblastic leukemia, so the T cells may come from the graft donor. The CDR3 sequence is CASRSGKGETQYF. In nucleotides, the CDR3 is TGTGCCAGCAGGTCCGGCAAAGGGGAGACCCAGTACTTC.